The rows below give T cell receptor beta chains drawn from one sample of a study of cytomegalovirus exposure and HLA in healthy donors. Assay: immunoSEQ multiplex PCR; the TCRdb copy retains only in-frame clones and omits some. The sample has 100,000 to 120,000 clones, 65% to 75% seen once. What was sequenced was PBMCs. The source of these receptors is a woman between 35 and 50 years old in good health and CMV-seropositive. The CDR3 runs from the conserved cysteine through the conserved F or W. A D gene is named only where the DNA matches it firmly. Not every row has a clone size; where given, it reads once, few, many or a size class.

J gene: TRBJ1-1
clone size: few
V gene: TRBV2
D gene: TRBD1
CDR3 DNA: TGTGCCAGCAACTTACAGGGGAGCACTGAAGCTTTCTTT
CDR3 protein: CASNLQGSTEAFF

J gene: TRBJ2-7
clone size: -
V gene: TRBV5-6
D gene: -
CDR3 DNA: TGTGCCAGCAGACCCAGGACAGTGGACTACGAGCAGTACTTC
CDR3 protein: CASRPRTVDYEQYF

J gene: TRBJ1-5
clone size: -
V gene: TRBV5-1
D gene: -
CDR3 DNA: TGCGCCAGCAGCTTGGTGGGAGGTGTAGGGGAGCCCCAGCATTTT
CDR3 protein: CASSLVGGVGEPQHF

J gene: TRBJ2-1
clone size: few
V gene: TRBV6-5
D gene: TRBD2
CDR3 DNA: TGTGCCAGCAGTTCGGGACTAGTTCCCAATGAGCAGTTCTTC
CDR3 protein: CASSSGLVPNEQFF

J gene: TRBJ2-2
clone size: -
V gene: TRBV9
D gene: TRBD2
CDR3 DNA: TGTGCCAGCAGCCGAAGTAGGACTAGCTCGAACACCGGGGAGCTGTTTTTT
CDR3 protein: CASSRSRTSSNTGELFF

J gene: TRBJ2-5
clone size: -
V gene: TRBV30
D gene: -
CDR3 DNA: TGTGCCTGGAGTGCCCAACTGGGGGGTGCCGGGGAGACCCAGTACTTC
CDR3 protein: CAWSAQLGGAGETQYF

J gene: TRBJ2-5
clone size: -
V gene: TRBV11-3
D gene: -
CDR3 DNA: TGTGCCAGCAGCTTATGGGGCCGGGAGACCCAGTACTTC
CDR3 protein: CASSLWGRETQYF

J gene: TRBJ1-3
clone size: -
V gene: TRBV15
D gene: -
CDR3 DNA: TGTGCCACCAGCAGAGGAAATCCCGGCTCTGGAAACACCATATATTTT
CDR3 protein: CATSRGNPGSGNTIYF

J gene: TRBJ1-1
clone size: few
V gene: TRBV18
D gene: -
CDR3 DNA: TGTGCCAGCTCACAAACCCAGGGAGGCTCTGAAGCTTTCTTT
CDR3 protein: CASSQTQGGSEAFF

J gene: TRBJ2-7
clone size: few
V gene: TRBV10-3
D gene: -
CDR3 DNA: TGTGCCATCAGTGAGACGGGGGGCCACTACGAGCAGTACTTC
CDR3 protein: CAISETGGHYEQYF